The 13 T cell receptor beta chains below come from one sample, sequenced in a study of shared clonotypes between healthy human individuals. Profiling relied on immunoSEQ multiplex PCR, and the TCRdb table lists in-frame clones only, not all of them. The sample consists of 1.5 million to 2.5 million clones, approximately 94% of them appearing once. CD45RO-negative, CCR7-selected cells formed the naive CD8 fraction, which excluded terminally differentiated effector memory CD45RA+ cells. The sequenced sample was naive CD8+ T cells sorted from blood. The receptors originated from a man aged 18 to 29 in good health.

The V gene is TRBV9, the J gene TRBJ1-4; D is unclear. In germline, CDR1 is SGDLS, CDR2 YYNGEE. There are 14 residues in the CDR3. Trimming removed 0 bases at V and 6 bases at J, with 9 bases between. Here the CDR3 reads CASSVEGGYEKLFF. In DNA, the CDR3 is TGTGCCAGCAGCGTAGAGGGCGGTTATGAAAAACTGTTTTTT.

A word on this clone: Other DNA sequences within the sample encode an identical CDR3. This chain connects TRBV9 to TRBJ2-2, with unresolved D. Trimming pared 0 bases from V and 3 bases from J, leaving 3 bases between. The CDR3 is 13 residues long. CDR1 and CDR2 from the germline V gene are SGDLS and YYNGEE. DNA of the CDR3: TGTGCCAGCAGCGTAGTTGACACCGGGGAGCTGTTTTTT. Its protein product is CASSVVDTGELFF. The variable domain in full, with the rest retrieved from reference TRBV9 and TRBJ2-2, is DSGVTQTPKHLITATGQRVTLRCSPRSGDLSVYWYQQSLDQGLQFLIQYYNGEERAKGNILERFSAQQFPDLHSELNLSSLELGDSALYFCASSVVDTGELFFGEGSRLTVL.

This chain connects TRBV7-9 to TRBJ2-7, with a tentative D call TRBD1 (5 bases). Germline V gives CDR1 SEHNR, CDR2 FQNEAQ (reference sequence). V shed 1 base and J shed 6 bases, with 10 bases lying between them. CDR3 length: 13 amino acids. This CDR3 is CASSLDIRAEQYF. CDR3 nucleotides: TGTGCCAGCAGCTTAGATATCAGGGCCGAGCAGTACTTC.

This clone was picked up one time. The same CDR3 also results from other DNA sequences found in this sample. The CDR3 sequence: CASSEGSYNEQFF. In nucleotides, the CDR3 is TGTGCCAGCAGTGAAGGGTCTTACAATGAGCAGTTCTTC. The chain employs TRBV2 and TRBJ2-1; D gene ambiguous. This CDR3 comprises 13 residues. Germline CDR1 is SNHLY and CDR2 is FYNNEI. Trimming shortened V by 1 base and J by 4 bases, and 5 bases separated the two germline ends.

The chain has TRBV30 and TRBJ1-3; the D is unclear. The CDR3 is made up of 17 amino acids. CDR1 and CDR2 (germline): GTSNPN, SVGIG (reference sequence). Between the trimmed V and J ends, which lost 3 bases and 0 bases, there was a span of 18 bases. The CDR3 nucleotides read TGTGCCTGGAGCACCCTCGCGGGTGTAGACTCTGGAAACACCATATATTTT. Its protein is CAWSTLAGVDSGNTIYF.

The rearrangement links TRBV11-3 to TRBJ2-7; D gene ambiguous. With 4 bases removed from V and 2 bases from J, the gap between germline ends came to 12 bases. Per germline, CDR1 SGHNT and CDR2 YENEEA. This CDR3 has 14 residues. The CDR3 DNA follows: TGTGCCAGCAGCTCCGACGCCGAACCCTACGAGCAGTACTTC. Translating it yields CASSSDAEPYEQYF.

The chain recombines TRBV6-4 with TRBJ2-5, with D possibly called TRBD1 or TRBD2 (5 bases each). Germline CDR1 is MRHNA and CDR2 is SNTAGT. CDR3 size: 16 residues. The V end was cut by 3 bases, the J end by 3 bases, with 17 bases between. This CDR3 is CASSETTRDPKETQYF. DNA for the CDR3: TGTGCCAGCAGTGAGACTACCAGGGACCCAAAAGAGACCCAGTACTTC.

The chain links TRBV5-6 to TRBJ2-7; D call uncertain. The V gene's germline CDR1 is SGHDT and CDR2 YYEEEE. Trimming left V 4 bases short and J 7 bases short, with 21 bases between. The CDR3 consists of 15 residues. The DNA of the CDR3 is TGTGCCAGCAGCCTTCCAGAGACAACGAACGGGGAGCAGTACTTC. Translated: CASSLPETTNGEQYF.

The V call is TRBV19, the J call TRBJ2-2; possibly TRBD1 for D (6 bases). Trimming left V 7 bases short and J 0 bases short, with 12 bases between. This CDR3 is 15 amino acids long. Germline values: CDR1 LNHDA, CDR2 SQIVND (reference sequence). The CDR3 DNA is TGTGCCAGTATCTGGGGACAAGCGAACACCGGGGAGCTGTTTTTT. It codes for CASIWGQANTGELFF.

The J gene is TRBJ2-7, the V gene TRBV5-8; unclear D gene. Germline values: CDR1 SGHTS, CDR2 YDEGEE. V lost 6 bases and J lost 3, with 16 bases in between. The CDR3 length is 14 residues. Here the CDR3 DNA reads TGTGCCAGCACCCCTACCAGGCCTCACTACGAGCAGTACTTC. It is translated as CASTPTRPHYEQYF.

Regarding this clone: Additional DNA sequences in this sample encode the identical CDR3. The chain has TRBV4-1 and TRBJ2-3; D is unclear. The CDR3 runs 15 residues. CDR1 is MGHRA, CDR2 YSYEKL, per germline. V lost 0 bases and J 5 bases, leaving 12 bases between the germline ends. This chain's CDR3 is CASSQDPGLGDTQYF. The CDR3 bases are TGCGCCAGCAGCCAAGATCCGGGTTTGGGAGATACGCAGTATTTT.

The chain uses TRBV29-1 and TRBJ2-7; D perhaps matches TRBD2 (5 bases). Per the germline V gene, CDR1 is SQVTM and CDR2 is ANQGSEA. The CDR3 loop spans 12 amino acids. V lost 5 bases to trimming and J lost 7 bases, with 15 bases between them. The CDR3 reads CSVYHGRGEQYF. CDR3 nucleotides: TGCAGCGTTTATCACGGGCGAGGGGAGCAGTACTTC.

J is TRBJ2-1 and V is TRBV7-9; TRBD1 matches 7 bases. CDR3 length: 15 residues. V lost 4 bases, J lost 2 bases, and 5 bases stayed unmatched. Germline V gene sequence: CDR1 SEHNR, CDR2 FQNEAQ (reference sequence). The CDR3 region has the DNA TGTGCCAGCAGCTCACCGGGACAGCCCTACAATGAGCAGTTCTTC. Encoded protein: CASSSPGQPYNEQFF.